The TCR beta chain under discussion was sequenced for a study of cytomegalovirus exposure and HLA in healthy donors. As for the study in general: The study placed about 86% of its 350 to 450 genotyped donors in the Caucasian-associated ancestry cluster.

About this clone itself: Antigen specificity is unknown.

CDR3 length: 17 amino acids. Germline values: CDR1 SGHRS, CDR2 YFSETQ. V dropped 4 bases and J dropped 2 bases, with 20 bases sitting between them. With 60 Vbeta and 13 Jbeta primers, the PCR was carried out. The assay was immunoSEQ multiplex PCR, and TCRdb's table has in-frame clones only and misses some. Of about 160,000 clones in the sample, approximately 88% were seen once. Findings of the study overall: Later analysis identified several of the most significant clusters that appeared linked to common viral pathogens. Immune exposure information available was restricted to CMV serostatus. Overall, approximately 150 TCR beta chains were annotated as cytomegalovirus-associated.

Sequenced material: PBMCs. The source of this sequence is a boy between 2 and 10 years old in good health and CMV-seronegative. The chain recombines TRBV5-1 with TRBJ2-3, with D maybe TRBD1 (5 bases). The CDR3 protein is CASSPKGQTLFTDTQYF. The CDR3, as DNA: TGCGCCAGCAGCCCCAAAGGACAAACCCTCTTCACAGATACGCAGTATTTT.